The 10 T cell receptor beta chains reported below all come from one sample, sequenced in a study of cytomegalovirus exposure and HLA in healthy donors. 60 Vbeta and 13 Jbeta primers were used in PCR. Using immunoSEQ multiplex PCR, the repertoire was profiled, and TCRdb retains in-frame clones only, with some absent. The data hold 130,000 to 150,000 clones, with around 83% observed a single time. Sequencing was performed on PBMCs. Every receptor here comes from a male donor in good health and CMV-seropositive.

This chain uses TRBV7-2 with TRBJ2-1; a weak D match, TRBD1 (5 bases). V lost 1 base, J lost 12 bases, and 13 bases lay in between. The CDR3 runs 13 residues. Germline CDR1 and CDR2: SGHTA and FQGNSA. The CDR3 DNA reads TGTGCCAGCAGCTTAGGAATAGACAGAGGGCAGTTCTTC. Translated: CASSLGIDRGQFF. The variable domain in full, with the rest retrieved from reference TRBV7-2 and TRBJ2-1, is GAGVSQSPSNKVTEKGKDVELRCDPISGHTALYWYRQSLGQGLEFLIYFQGNSAPDKSGLPSDRFSAERTGGSVSTLTIQRTQQEDSAVYLCASSLGIDRGQFFGPGTRLTVL.

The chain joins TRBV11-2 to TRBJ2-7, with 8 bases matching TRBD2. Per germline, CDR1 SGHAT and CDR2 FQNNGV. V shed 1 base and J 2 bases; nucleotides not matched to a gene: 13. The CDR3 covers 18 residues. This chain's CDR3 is CASSLGSGGGTITYEQYF. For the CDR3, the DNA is TGTGCCAGCAGCTTAGGGTCTGGCGGGGGGACAATAACCTACGAGCAGTACTTC.

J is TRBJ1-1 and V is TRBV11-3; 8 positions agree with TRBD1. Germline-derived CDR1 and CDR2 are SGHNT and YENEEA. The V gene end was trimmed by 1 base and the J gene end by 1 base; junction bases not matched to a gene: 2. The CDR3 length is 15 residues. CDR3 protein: CASSLGGQGNTEAFF. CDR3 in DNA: TGTGCCAGCAGCTTAGGAGGACAGGGGAACACTGAAGCTTTCTTT.

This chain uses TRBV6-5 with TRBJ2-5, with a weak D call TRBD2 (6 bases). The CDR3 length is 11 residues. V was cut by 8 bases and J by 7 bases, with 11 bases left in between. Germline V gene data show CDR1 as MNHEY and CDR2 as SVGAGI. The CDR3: CASQRAGTQYF. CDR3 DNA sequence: TGTGCCAGCCAGCGGGCTGGGACCCAGTACTTC.

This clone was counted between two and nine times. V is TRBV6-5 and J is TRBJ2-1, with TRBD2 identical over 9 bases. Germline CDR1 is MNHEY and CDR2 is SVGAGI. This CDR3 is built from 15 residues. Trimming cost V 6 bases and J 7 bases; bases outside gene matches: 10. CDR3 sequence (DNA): TGTGCCAGCAGCAAGACTAGCGGACAAGGTAATGAGCAGTTCTTC. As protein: CASSKTSGQGNEQFF.

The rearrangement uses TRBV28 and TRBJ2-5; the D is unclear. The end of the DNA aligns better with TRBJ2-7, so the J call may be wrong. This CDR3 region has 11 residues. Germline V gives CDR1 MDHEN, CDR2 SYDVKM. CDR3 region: CASSDNYEQYF. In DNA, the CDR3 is TGTGCCAGCAGTGATAACTACGAGCAGTACTTC.

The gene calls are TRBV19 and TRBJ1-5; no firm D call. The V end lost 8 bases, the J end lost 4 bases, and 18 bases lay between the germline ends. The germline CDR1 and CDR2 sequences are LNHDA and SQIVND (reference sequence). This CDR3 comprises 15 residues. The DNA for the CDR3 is TGTGCCAGTTCGGACTTCGGGAGGTCGAATCAGCCCCAGCATTTT. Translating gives CASSDFGRSNQPQHF.

The CDR3 DNA reads as TGTGCCAGTAGTACCGCGAGGGGGCGAAGGCAGCCCCAGCATTTT. As protein: CASSTARGRRQPQHF. The gene calls are TRBV19 and TRBJ1-5; the match to TRBD1 covers 7 bases. This CDR3 is 15 amino acids long. Per germline, CDR1 LNHDA and CDR2 SQIVND (reference sequence). With 4 bases clipped from V and 7 bases from J, the junction kept 10 bases outside the gene matches.

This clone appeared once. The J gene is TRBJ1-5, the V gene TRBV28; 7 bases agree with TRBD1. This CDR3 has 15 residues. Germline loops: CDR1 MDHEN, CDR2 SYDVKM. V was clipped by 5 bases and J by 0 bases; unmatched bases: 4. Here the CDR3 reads CASSRGTDSNQPQHF. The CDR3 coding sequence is TGTGCCAGCAGTCGAGGGACAGATAGCAATCAGCCCCAGCATTTT.

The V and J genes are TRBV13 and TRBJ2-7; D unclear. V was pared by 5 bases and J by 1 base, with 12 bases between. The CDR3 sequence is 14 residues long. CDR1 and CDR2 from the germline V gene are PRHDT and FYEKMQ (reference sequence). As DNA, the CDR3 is TGTGCCAGCAGCCAAAATCAATTTTCCTACGAGCAGTACTTC. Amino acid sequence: CASSQNQFSYEQYF.